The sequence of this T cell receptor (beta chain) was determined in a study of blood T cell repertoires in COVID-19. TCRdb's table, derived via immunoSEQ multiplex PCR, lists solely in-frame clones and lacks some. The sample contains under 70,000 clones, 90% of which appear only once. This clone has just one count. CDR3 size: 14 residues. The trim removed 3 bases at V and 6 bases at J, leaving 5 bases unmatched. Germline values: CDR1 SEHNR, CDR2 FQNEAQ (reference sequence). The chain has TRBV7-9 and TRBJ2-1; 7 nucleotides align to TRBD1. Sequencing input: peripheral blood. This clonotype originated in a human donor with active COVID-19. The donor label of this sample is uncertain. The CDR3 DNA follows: TGTGCCAGCAGCTTCCGGGACAGTACCAATGAGCAGTTCTTC. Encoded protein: CASSFRDSTNEQFF. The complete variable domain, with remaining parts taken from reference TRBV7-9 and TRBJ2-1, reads DTGVSQNPRHKITKRGQNVTFRCDPISEHNRLYWYRQTLGQGPEFLTYFQNEAQLEKSRLLSDRFSAERPKGSFSTLEIQRTEQGDSAMYLCASSFRDSTNEQFFGPGTRLTVL.